The source of this TCR beta chain is a study of brain metastases from non-small cell lung cancer. Study-wide results and caveats: T-cell clones appeared expanded in around 60% of brain metastases relative to matched primary tumors.

A word on this clone: Its cognate antigen is unknown.

CDR1 and CDR2 from the germline V gene are KGHSH and LQKENI. V was shortened by 5 bases and J by 0 bases, with 8 bases between the two germline ends. The CDR3 consists of 14 residues. The data were produced by immunoSEQ multiplex PCR, yet TCRdb's version contains in-frame clones alone and is incomplete. The table has some 3,000 clones, approximately 81% seen once; the top ten hold approximately 9.9%. The genes are TRBV18 and TRBJ1-5; no definite D call. The source is a donor over 35 with non-small cell lung cancer. Sequencing used tissue from a brain metastasis. The CDR3 coding sequence is TGTGCCAGCTCAAAGGACGATAGCAATCAGCCCCAGCATTTT. This sequence encodes CASSKDDSNQPQHF.